These 6 T cell receptor beta chains came from one sample sequenced in a study of blood T cell repertoires in COVID-19 (dated by TCRdb to the early 2020s). Library generation was performed with the immunoSEQ multiplex PCR assay. Held by TCRdb, this immuneACCESS table contains in-frame sequences only and omits some clones. Under half of the omission traces to an unresolved V gene where checked; the cause of the rest is unknown. The sample table contains 130,000 or so clones; only one count was recorded for 85% to 90% of them. The ten largest make up less than 2.5% of the sample. Specimen: peripheral blood. The receptors come from a man aged 65 to 85 with active COVID-19.

The chain employs TRBV15 and TRBJ2-4; D is undetermined. Germline CDR1 reads LNHNV; CDR2 reads YYDKDF (reference sequence). V lost 0 bases, J lost 6 bases, and 21 bases lay in between. The CDR3 totals 18 residues. CDR3 in DNA: TGTGCCACCAGCAGAGATCTCTGGAACTTGGTGAAGCGAAACATTCAGTACTTC. It translates to CATSRDLWNLVKRNIQYF.

V and J are TRBV20-1 and TRBJ2-2, with 8 bases lining up with TRBD2. The CDR3 has 15 residues. V dropped 3 bases and J dropped 4; count of bases not matched to a gene: 7. Germline V lookup: CDR1 DFQATT, CDR2 SNEGSKA (reference sequence). The DNA of the CDR3 is TGCAGTGCTAGTGACGCGGGAGGTATCACCGGGGAGCTGTTTTTT. This translates into CSASDAGGITGELFF.

The rearrangement links TRBV28 to TRBJ1-3; the D is unclear. Germline V gene data show CDR1 as MDHEN and CDR2 as SYDVKM. There are 15 residues in the CDR3. V was cut by 7 bases and J by 4 bases, with 17 bases left in between. The DNA for the CDR3 is TGTGCCAGCATCCCCCAAGGAGGCACCGGAAACACCATATATTTT. It translates to CASIPQGGTGNTIYF. Supplemented by reference TRBV28 and TRBJ1-3, the full variable domain reads DVKVTQSSRYLVKRTGEKVFLECVQDMDHENMFWYRQDPGLGLRLIYFSYDVKMKEKGDIPEGYSVSREKKERFSLILESASTNQTSMYLCASIPQGGTGNTIYFGEGSWLTVV.

This chain connects TRBV14 to TRBJ2-7, with TRBD2 matching 14 bases. This CDR3 is built from 15 residues. V shed 3 bases and J 6 bases; nucleotides not matched to a gene: 4. CDR1 and CDR2 from the germline V gene are SGHDN and FVKESK. This chain's CDR3 is CASSQGLAGVFEQYF. CDR3 sequence (DNA): TGTGCCAGCAGCCAGGGACTAGCGGGAGTTTTCGAGCAGTACTTC. The whole variable domain, remainder taken from reference TRBV14 and TRBJ2-7, is EAGVTQFPSHSVIEKGQTVTLRCDPISGHDNLYWYRRVMGKEIKFLLHFVKESKQDESGMPNNRFLAERTGGTYSTLKVQPAELEDSGVYFCASSQGLAGVFEQYFGPGTRLTVT.

The chain has TRBV2 and TRBJ2-1, with D perhaps TRBD2 (6 bases). Germline CDR1 is SNHLY and CDR2 is FYNNEI. Trimming left V 11 bases short and J 4 bases short, with 15 bases between. The CDR3 has 13 residues. CDR3 amino acids: CAGRQGLYNEQFF. Here the CDR3 DNA reads TGTGCCGGCCGGCAGGGACTTTACAATGAGCAGTTCTTC.

The chain links TRBV29-1 to TRBJ2-2; no clear D. CDR3 size: 12 residues. Trimming cost V 2 bases and J 7 bases, with 8 bases left between them. Germline V gene sequence: CDR1 SQVTM, CDR2 ANQGSEA. As DNA, the CDR3 is TGCAGCGTTGAAAAGGAGATCGGGGAGCTGTTTTTT. This sequence encodes CSVEKEIGELFF.